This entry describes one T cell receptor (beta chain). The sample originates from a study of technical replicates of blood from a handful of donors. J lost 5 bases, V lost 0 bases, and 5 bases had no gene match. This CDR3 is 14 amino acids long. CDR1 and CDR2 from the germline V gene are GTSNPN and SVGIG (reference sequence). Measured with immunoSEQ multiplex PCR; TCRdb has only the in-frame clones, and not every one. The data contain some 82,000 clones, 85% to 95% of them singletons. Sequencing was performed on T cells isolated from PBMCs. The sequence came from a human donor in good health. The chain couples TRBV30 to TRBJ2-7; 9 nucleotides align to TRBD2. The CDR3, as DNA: TGTGCCTGGAGTGTTTTTAGCGGGAGCCACGAGCAGTACTTC. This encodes CAWSVFSGSHEQYF.